A single sample gave rise to the 28 T cell receptor beta chains below, sequenced in a study of cytomegalovirus exposure and HLA in healthy donors. Both 60 Vbeta primers and 13 Jbeta primers went into the PCR. Data came from immunoSEQ multiplex PCR; TCRdb stores just in-frame clones and leaves some out. The sample includes about 110,000 clones, over 75% seen only once; the top ten take 3.5% to 4%. The sample comprised PBMCs. These receptors came from a human donor in good health.

V usage is TRBV2 and J usage is TRBJ1-2, with TRBD1 identical over 8 bases. Per germline, CDR1 SNHLY and CDR2 FYNNEI. This CDR3 comprises 13 residues. The J segment lost 3 bases and the V segment lost 6 bases, leaving 3 bases of the junction unmatched. CDR3 DNA: TGTGCCAGCAGCCCGGACAGGGACTATGGCTACACCTTC. This sequence encodes CASSPDRDYGYTF.

V gene TRBV11-3 combines with J gene TRBJ2-3; weak D call: TRBD2 (5 bases). CDR3 length: 13 amino acids. V was shortened by 1 base and J by 4 bases, with 6 bases between the two germline ends. CDR1 is SGHNT, CDR2 YENEEA, per germline. This CDR3 reads CASSLGGPDTQYF. CDR3 nucleotides: TGTGCCAGCAGCTTAGGAGGGCCAGATACGCAGTATTTT.

The V gene is TRBV6-6, the J gene TRBJ2-2; 8 nucleotides agree with TRBD2. The CDR3 is made up of 16 amino acids. Germline trimming cut 5 bases from V and 0 bases from J; bases unmatched to any gene: 5. The germline CDR1 and CDR2 sequences are MNHNY and SVGAGI (reference sequence). The CDR3 bases are TGTGCCAGCAGTGCGGGGGGAGTCGCGAACACCGGGGAGCTGTTTTTT. Amino acid sequence: CASSAGGVANTGELFF.

The rearrangement uses TRBV4-1 and TRBJ2-1; D gene ambiguous. Trimming removed 0 bases at V and 13 bases at J, with 13 bases between. The CDR3 totals 13 residues. CDR1 and CDR2 from the germline V gene are MGHRA and YSYEKL. CDR3 sequence reads: CASSQDSTGGQFF. CDR3 DNA sequence: TGCGCCAGCAGCCAAGACAGCACTGGCGGCCAGTTCTTC.

This clone was observed once. One end of the junction fails to match germline, which may point to a read error. J is TRBJ2-1 and V is TRBV15, with 12 bases fitting TRBD2. Germline V gene data show CDR1 as LNHNV and CDR2 as YYDKDF (reference sequence). The CDR3 contains 18 residues. CDR3 region: CAISTASGREILIFEQFF. CDR3 bases: TGTGCCATCAGCACGGCTAGCGGGAGGGAGATATTAATATTTGAGCAGTTCTTC.

V and J are TRBV5-1 and TRBJ2-7; the match to TRBD1 covers 7 bases. Germline CDR1 reads SGHRS; CDR2 reads YFSETQ. The junction had 7 bases not matched to a gene; V was cut back by 2 bases and J by 2 bases. The CDR3 extends over 15 amino acids. In DNA form, the CDR3 reads TGCGCCAGCAGCTTACCGGGACAGTCTACCTACGAGCAGTACTTC. Protein product: CASSLPGQSTYEQYF.

The gene calls are TRBV5-4 and TRBJ2-7, with 7 bases fitting TRBD2. V shed 0 bases and J 6 bases; nucleotides not matched to a gene: 9. CDR1 and CDR2 (germline): SGHNT, YYREEE (reference sequence). This CDR3 is built from 15 residues. The CDR3 DNA reads as TGTGCCAGCAGCTTGGACCTAGCGGCGGCGGCCGAGCAGTACTTC. It yields the protein CASSLDLAAAAEQYF.

Remarks on this clone: One junction end disagrees with the germline gene, perhaps due to a read error. The chain couples TRBV7-6 to TRBJ2-2, with unresolved D. Germline CDR1 reads SGHVS; CDR2 reads FNYEAQ. The CDR3 runs to 15 residues. CDR3 in amino acids: CASSPGRANIGELFF. CDR3 DNA: TGTGCCAGCAGCCCTGGTCGAGCGAACATCGGGGAGCTGTTTTTT.

The V gene is TRBV5-1, the J gene TRBJ1-1; D remains ambiguous. V was shortened by 2 bases and J by 1 base, with 6 bases between the two germline ends. The CDR3 length is 13 residues. The V gene's germline CDR1 is SGHRS and CDR2 YFSETQ. The DNA of the CDR3 is TGCGCCAGCAGCTTAGACTGGAACACTGAAGCTTTCTTT. Translating gives CASSLDWNTEAFF.

The V call is TRBV5-6, the J call TRBJ2-4; the D is unclear. Trimming stripped 1 base from V and 0 bases from J, with 8 bases between. CDR3 length: 15 residues. From germline, CDR1 is SGHDT and CDR2 YYEEEE. CDR3 sequence reads: CASSLNRLAKNIQYF. Written as DNA, the CDR3 is TGTGCCAGCAGCTTGAATCGGTTAGCCAAAAACATTCAGTACTTC. Using reference TRBV5-6 and TRBJ2-4 for the parts outside the CDR3, the full variable domain is DAGVTQSPTHLIKTRGQQVTLRCSPKSGHDTVSWYQQALGQGPQFIFQYYEEEERQRGNFPDRFSGHQFPNYSSELNVNALLLGDSALYLCASSLNRLAKNIQYFGAGTRLSVL.

This rearrangement joins TRBV4-1 to TRBJ2-2; D not certain. The CDR3 covers 16 residues. CDR1 is MGHRA, CDR2 YSYEKL, per germline. Trimming took off 1 base at V and 4 bases at J, with 13 bases between the two ends. As DNA, the CDR3 is TGCGCCAGCAGCCAAGTCAGGAATCGCCGCACCGGGGAGCTGTTTTTT. It codes for CASSQVRNRRTGELFF.

The sample holds a few counts of this clone. The chain joins TRBV7-9 to TRBJ2-1; D is ambiguous. The V end was cut by 3 bases, the J end by 10 bases, with 10 bases between. The CDR3 has 12 residues. Germline V gene sequence: CDR1 SEHNR, CDR2 FQNEAQ (reference sequence). The CDR3 DNA follows: TGTGCCAGCAGCTTCGTAGCTAAGGAGCAGTTCTTC. It translates to CASSFVAKEQFF.

This rearrangement joins TRBV4-1 to TRBJ1-1, with 7 nucleotides matching TRBD1. Germline loops: CDR1 MGHRA, CDR2 YSYEKL. Trimming removed 4 bases from V and 11 bases from J; junction bases left unmatched: 10. The CDR3 spans 13 residues. CDR3 amino acids: CASSRAGQLDAFF. In DNA form, the CDR3 reads TGCGCCAGCAGCCGCGCGGGACAGTTGGACGCTTTCTTT.

The chain links TRBV7-2 to TRBJ2-2; D is perhaps TRBD2 (6 bases). V lost 3 bases and J 6 bases, leaving 17 bases between the germline ends. Per germline, CDR1 SGHTA and CDR2 FQGNSA. The CDR3 consists of 16 residues. In DNA, the CDR3 is TGTGCCAGCAGCTTCTGGACGGGAGTTACGCCCGGGGAGCTGTTTTTT. Translated: CASSFWTGVTPGELFF.

The chain recombines TRBV28 with TRBJ1-2, with 8 bases aligning to TRBD1. The CDR3 totals 18 residues. Germline CDR1 MDHEN, CDR2 SYDVKM. V lost 3 bases, J lost 9 bases, and 21 bases stayed unmatched. The DNA of the CDR3 is TGTGCCAGCAGTTTGGGCCGCAGGCAGGGGGCGGTTGGTGATAGCTACACCTTC. Its protein is CASSLGRRQGAVGDSYTF.

For this clone: This specimen includes other DNA sequences encoding the same CDR3. The V and J genes are TRBV10-1 and TRBJ1-2; 11 nucleotides line up with TRBD1. Germline V gene sequence: CDR1 WNHNN, CDR2 SYGVQD (reference sequence). The CDR3 loop spans 15 amino acids. Unmatched junction bases numbered 8, after V lost 7 bases and J lost 4 bases. CDR3 residues: CASTHWDRGVYGYTF. The CDR3 nucleotides are TGCGCCAGCACCCACTGGGACAGGGGGGTCTATGGCTACACCTTC.

Turning to this clone: One junction end does not reproduce the germline sequence, and a read error may be involved. This chain links TRBV5-6 with TRBJ2-6; 9 nucleotides align to TRBD2. There are 15 residues in the CDR3. The germline V gene has CDR1 SGHDT and CDR2 YYEEEE. For the CDR3, the DNA is TGTGCCAGCAGCTTGGGGGGCGGGGGGGCCAACGGCCTGACTTTC. Amino acids: CASSLGGGGANGLTF. Full variable domain (remainder filled in from reference TRBV5-6 and TRBJ2-6): DAGVTQSPTHLIKTRGQQVTLRCSPKSGHDTVSWYQQALGQGPQFIFQYYEEEERQRGNFPDRFSGHQFPNYSSELNVNALLLGDSALYLCASSLGGGGANGLTFGAGSRLTVL.

V gene TRBV19 combines with J gene TRBJ1-2; D gene unclear. Germline assignment: CDR1 LNHDA and CDR2 SQIVND (reference sequence). The CDR3 totals 15 residues. V was clipped by 7 bases and J by 0 bases, with 15 bases between them. CDR3 in amino acids: CASTPGELSNYGYTF. As DNA, the CDR3 is TGTGCCAGTACCCCTGGAGAGTTATCTAACTATGGCTACACCTTC.

Comments on this clone: At one of its ends the junction is not consistent with the germline gene, which may arise from a read error. This rearrangement joins TRBV5-5 to TRBJ1-2; 8 positions match TRBD1. Germline lookup yields CDR1 SGHKS and CDR2 YYEKEE (reference sequence). The CDR3 contains 14 residues. The CDR3 sequence is CAGSPRPDRDGYTF. The CDR3 DNA is TGTGCCGGCAGCCCTCGGCCGGACAGGGACGGCTACACCTTC.

This clone has a handful of counts. This CDR3 is CASSSPGTGAGEQYF. The DNA of the CDR3 is TGTGCCAGCAGTTCTCCTGGGACAGGGGCGGGTGAGCAGTACTTC. The V and J genes are TRBV28 and TRBJ2-7; 10 bases fit TRBD1. CDR1 is MDHEN, CDR2 SYDVKM, per germline. This CDR3 contains 15 residues. J was trimmed by 7 bases and V by 4 bases; bases with no gene match: 10.

This clone occurred once. J is TRBJ1-5 and V is TRBV10-3; TRBD1 is a possible D gene (5 bases). CDR1 is ENHRY and CDR2 is SYGVKD in the germline V gene. CDR3 length: 13 amino acids. The V and J ends lost 4 bases and 1 base respectively, with 5 bases between them. The CDR3 sequence is CAISGGSNQPQHF. For the CDR3, the DNA is TGTGCCATCAGTGGGGGCAGCAATCAGCCCCAGCATTTT.

The CDR3 reads CASSLGGGTYNEQFF. CDR3 nucleotide sequence: TGTGCCAGCAGCTTAGGGGGCGGAACGTACAATGAGCAGTTCTTC. The rearrangement links TRBV5-5 to TRBJ2-1; TRBD1 matches at 7 bases. Germline loops: CDR1 SGHKS, CDR2 YYEKEE (reference sequence). Losses at the gene ends were 2 bases for V and 4 bases for J; bases not matched to a gene: 6. This CDR3 is 15 amino acids long.

The chain carries TRBV11-2 and TRBJ2-5; weak D call: TRBD2 (5 bases). Near its end, the DNA agrees better with TRBJ2-7, so the J call may be wrong. CDR3 size: 14 residues. Germline V CDR1 and CDR2: SGHAT, FQNNGV. As DNA, the CDR3 is TGTGCCAGCAGGCGACCGGGGAGCTCCTACGAGCAGTACTTC. Protein sequence: CASRRPGSSYEQYF.

The chain joins TRBV19 to TRBJ1-4, with TRBD1 matching 8 bases. The J segment lost 7 bases and the V segment lost 5 bases, leaving 6 bases of the junction unmatched. Looked up from germline, CDR1 is LNHDA and CDR2 is SQIVND (reference sequence). This CDR3 is built from 14 residues. CDR3 protein: CASSPGTGGEKLFF. For the CDR3, the DNA is TGTGCCAGTAGTCCCGGGACAGGAGGTGAAAAACTGTTTTTT.

The CDR3 bases are TGCGCCAGCAGTCACGGGACAGCGAACACCGGGGAGCTGTTTTTT. Translating gives CASSHGTANTGELFF. This rearrangement joins TRBV23-1 to TRBJ2-2; 7 nucleotides align to TRBD1. TRBV23-1 is flagged as an ORF with uncertain function. The ends lost 3 bases at V and 0 bases at J; junction bases unmatched: 1. This CDR3 contains 15 residues.

This chain uses TRBV6-5 with TRBJ1-3; the D is unclear. This CDR3 is 14 amino acids long. Germline assignment: CDR1 MNHEY and CDR2 SVGAGI. The V gene lost 7 bases and the J gene lost 0 bases, with 10 bases spanning the gap. The CDR3 protein is CASIPRSSGNTIYF. CDR3 sequence (DNA): TGTGCCAGCATCCCCCGGAGCTCTGGAAACACCATATATTTT.

CDR3 amino acids: CASSFGTGGRGNTIYF. CDR3 sequence (DNA): TGTGCCAGCAGCTTTGGGACAGGGGGCCGTGGAAACACCATATATTTT. The V call is TRBV7-9, the J call TRBJ1-3; 12 bases are shared with TRBD1. The CDR3 spans 16 residues. The V gene's germline CDR1 is SEHNR and CDR2 FQNEAQ (reference sequence). With 3 bases clipped from V and 3 bases from J, the junction kept 3 bases outside the gene matches.

The V gene is TRBV7-6, the J gene TRBJ2-7; TRBD1 is a possible D gene (6 bases). The CDR3 totals 15 residues. The germline CDR1 and CDR2 sequences are SGHVS and FNYEAQ. The V and J ends lost 2 bases and 0 bases respectively, with 11 bases between them. The DNA for the CDR3 is TGTGCCAGCAGCTTAAACGGGGACACCTCCTACGAGCAGTACTTC. It specifies CASSLNGDTSYEQYF.